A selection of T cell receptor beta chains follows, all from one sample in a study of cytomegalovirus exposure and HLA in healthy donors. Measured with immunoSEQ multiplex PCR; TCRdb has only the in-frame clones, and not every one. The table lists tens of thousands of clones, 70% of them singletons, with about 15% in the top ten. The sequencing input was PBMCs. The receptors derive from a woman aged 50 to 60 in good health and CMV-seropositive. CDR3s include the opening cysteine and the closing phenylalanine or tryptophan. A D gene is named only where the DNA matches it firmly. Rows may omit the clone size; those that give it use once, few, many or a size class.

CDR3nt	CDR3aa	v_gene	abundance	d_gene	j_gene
TGTGCCAGCAGCGTAGGGACAGGATCGAACACTGAAGCTTTCTTT	CASSVGTGSNTEAFF	TRBV9	-	TRBD1	TRBJ1-1
TGCGCCAGCAGCTTAGCTAGGACCTACAATGAGCAGTTCTTC	CASSLARTYNEQFF	TRBV5-1	-	-	TRBJ2-1
TGTGCCAGCAGCTTCCCCCTCAGCTATGGCTACACCTTC	CASSFPLSYGYTF	TRBV11-2	few	-	TRBJ1-2
TGTTCCAGCAGTCTTTTGGGGGCTCGGGGCTACACCTTC	CSSSLLGARGYTF	TRBV7-9	-	-	TRBJ1-2
TGTGCCAGACATACATATTTGCAGGGGGCCGACGACGGGGAGCTGTTTTTT	CARHTYLQGADDGELFF	TRBV6-4	-	TRBD1	TRBJ2-2
TGTGCCAACAAGAAGGCGGCATACGAGCAGTACTTC	CANKKAAYEQYF	TRBV2	-	-	TRBJ2-7
TGTGCCAGCAGCCAGCCCGGGACAGGAAACTATGGCTACACCTTC	CASSQPGTGNYGYTF	TRBV7-9	-	TRBD1	TRBJ1-2
TGTGCCAGCAGTTGGGACAGGGGTCAAAACATTCAGTACTTC	CASSWDRGQNIQYF	TRBV6-6	-	TRBD1	TRBJ2-4
TGTGCCAGCAGCTTGGGCCGAAACACCGGGGAGCTGTTTTTT	CASSLGRNTGELFF	TRBV11-2	-	-	TRBJ2-2
TGTGCCAGCAGCCTCGAGGTAATAGGTGGCTACACCTTC	CASSLEVIGGYTF	TRBV28	-	-	TRBJ1-2
TGTGCCACCAGCAGAACTAGGGTAACCGGGGAGCTGTTTTTT	CATSRTRVTGELFF	TRBV15	-	-	TRBJ2-2
TGTGCCAGCAGCCTGTCCGGGACAGGGTTTGGAAACGGCTACACCTTC	CASSLSGTGFGNGYTF	TRBV27	-	TRBD1	TRBJ1-2
TGCAGCGCTGCGACACCTAACTATGGCTACACCTTC	CSAATPNYGYTF	TRBV29-1	few	-	TRBJ1-2
TGTGCCAGCAGTGAGGGAGCGGGAGTACCCTACAATGAGCAGTTCTTC	CASSEGAGVPYNEQFF	TRBV2	-	TRBD2	TRBJ2-1
TGTGCCAGTAGTATTTCACTTCAGCCCCAGCATTTT	CASSISLQPQHF	TRBV19	-	-	TRBJ1-5
TGTGCCAGCATTGGGGGGCTCGGACAGGGTTCGATGGATACGCAGTATTTT	CASIGGLGQGSMDTQYF	TRBV28	few	TRBD1	TRBJ2-3
TGTGCCAGCAGCGCCGGGACAGGGCTTGGCTACACCTTC	CASSAGTGLGYTF	TRBV9	-	TRBD1	TRBJ1-2
TGTGCCAGCAGCAAGGGCCCAGGGATTCGACGCACAGATACGCAGTATTTT	CASSKGPGIRRTDTQYF	TRBV5-6	-	-	TRBJ2-3
TGTGCCAGCAGTGGGCAGGGTGAAAAACTGTTTTTT	CASSGQGEKLFF	TRBV2	-	-	TRBJ1-4
TGTGCCAGCAGCTTAAGTCAGGGGTCCACAGATACGCAGTATTTT	CASSLSQGSTDTQYF	TRBV7-2	few	-	TRBJ2-3
TGCGCCAGCAGTCAATCTCTTCCTTTGGGACAGGCCTCCTACGAGCAGTACTTC	CASSQSLPLGQASYEQYF	TRBV23-1	-	TRBD1	TRBJ2-7
TGCAGCGTACAGGGGTTCAGCGGAGAGACCCAGTACTTC	CSVQGFSGETQYF	TRBV29-1	-	TRBD1	TRBJ2-5
TGTGCCAGCGCAGGGGGCAATGAGCAGTTCTTC	CASAGGNEQFF	TRBV9	once	TRBD1	TRBJ2-1
TGTGCCAGCCAACTAGCGGGAGGTTCGGGTGAGCAGTTCTTC	CASQLAGGSGEQFF	TRBV19	once	TRBD2	TRBJ2-1
TGTGCCAGCAGCTTGGCTATTTACAGGGACACTGAAGCTTTCTTT	CASSLAIYRDTEAFF	TRBV5-4	few	-	TRBJ1-1
TGTGCCAGCAGCAAAGGGGCGGGAGTAGAAGAGACCCAGTACTTC	CASSKGAGVEETQYF	TRBV21-1	-	-	TRBJ2-5
TGTGCCAGCAGCCTACGGGGTCCTGAAGCTTTCTTT	CASSLRGPEAFF	TRBV5-6	-	-	TRBJ1-1
TGTGCCAGCAGCTCAGCCCCCGGGACTAGCGGGAGCGGGTACGAGCAGTACTTC	CASSSAPGTSGSGYEQYF	TRBV5-4	few	TRBD2	TRBJ2-7
TGTGCCAGCAGTTTAAAAGGGACAGGGTGGGAGACCCAGTACTTC	CASSLKGTGWETQYF	TRBV27	-	TRBD1	TRBJ2-5
TGTGCCAGCTCACCGGGACTCCCGACAACCTACGAGCAGTACTTC	CASSPGLPTTYEQYF	TRBV18	-	-	TRBJ2-7
TGTGCCAGCACGCAGGGAAGGGATAGGCCCCAGCATTTT	CASTQGRDRPQHF	TRBV28	-	-	TRBJ1-5
TGTGCCAGCAGTTCTGGACATAGCACAGATACGCAGTATTTT	CASSSGHSTDTQYF	TRBV28	-	-	TRBJ2-3
TGCGCCAGCAGCTTGTTCTCGGGGACAGATCAGCCCCAGCATTTT	CASSLFSGTDQPQHF	TRBV5-1	-	TRBD1	TRBJ1-5
TGTGCCAGCAGACCCAGGACAGGGGATCGCCAGCCCCAGCATTTT	CASRPRTGDRQPQHF	TRBV2	-	TRBD1	TRBJ1-5
TGTGCCAGCAGCTACAGGGCGTACTATGGCTACACCTTC	CASSYRAYYGYTF	TRBV28	few	-	TRBJ1-2
TGTGCCAGCAGCTTAGGACAGAACTATGGCTACACCTTC	CASSLGQNYGYTF	TRBV11-2	once	-	TRBJ1-2
TGTGCCAGCAGCTTACCCCCGCGGGATACGCAGTATTTT	CASSLPPRDTQYF	TRBV7-8	-	-	TRBJ2-3
TGTGCCAGCAGTTACGGATTTACAGACACAGATACGCAGTATTTT	CASSYGFTDTDTQYF	TRBV5-6	once	-	TRBJ2-3
TGTGCCAGCAGCTCTCTCCGGAGAACCTACAATGAGCAGTTCTTC	CASSSLRRTYNEQFF	TRBV7-2	-	-	TRBJ2-1
TGTGCCGCGTCCCTAGCGGGAGGGAGCACAGATACGCAGTATTTT	CAASLAGGSTDTQYF	TRBV10-3	once	TRBD2	TRBJ2-3
TGTGCCAGCAGCTTAATCGGAGCCTACGAGCAGTACTTC	CASSLIGAYEQYF	TRBV7-2	few	-	TRBJ2-7
TGTGCCAGTTTTCTGCCAAATACTAGCGGGAGTATATGCGAGCAGTACTTC	CASFLPNTSGSICEQYF	TRBV18	-	TRBD2	TRBJ2-7
TGTGCCAGCAGCCCTGTACAGGGAATCACTGAAGCTTTCTTT	CASSPVQGITEAFF	TRBV9	-	-	TRBJ1-1
TGTGCCAGCAGCATTGGGACAGGAGATAGCAATCAGCCCCAGCATTTT	CASSIGTGDSNQPQHF	TRBV9	-	TRBD1	TRBJ1-5
TGTGCCAGCAGCCCAGGGACAGACTATGGCTACACCTTC	CASSPGTDYGYTF	TRBV7-9	-	TRBD1	TRBJ1-2
TGCGCCAGCAGTGAGTCGAGTTTGACGGGAGGAGTAGATACGCAGTATTTT	CASSESSLTGGVDTQYF	TRBV10-2	few	TRBD2	TRBJ2-3
TGTGCCAGCAGCCTCGGGACTAGCCTCAATGAGCAGTTCTTC	CASSLGTSLNEQFF	TRBV7-2	few	TRBD2	TRBJ2-1
TGTGCCAGCAGTAGGGATTCGGTCGGGAAAGTGGCTTTCTTT	CASSRDSVGKVAFF	TRBV6-5	-	-	TRBJ1-1